One and the same sample provided the 30 T cell receptor beta chains below, sequenced in a study of blood T cells in healthy people across ages. A second about 7 to 11 cycle PCR used barcoded and J-beta primers. TCRdb re-called the 5' RACE reads with MiXCR, one entry per CDR3 protein. Seen here are some 1,800,000 distinct CDR3 sequences, about two fifths observed once, and the top ten hold 20% to 25%. The sample comprised blood. The receptors derive from a human donor in good health.

The chain combines TRBV6-5 with TRBJ2-1; TRBD2 might be the D (5 bases). V lost 10 bases, J lost 9 bases, and 13 bases lay in between. This CDR3 is built from 11 residues. Germline V gene data show CDR1 as MNHEY and CDR2 as SVGAGI. CDR3 in amino acids: CATARSGEQFF. DNA for the CDR3: TGTGCCACCGCCAGGAGCGGTGAGCAGTTCTTC.

The V and J genes are TRBV10-3 and TRBJ1-2, with D perhaps matching TRBD1 (6 bases). Germline CDR1 reads ENHRY; CDR2 reads SYGVKD. Between the trimmed V and J ends, which lost 11 bases and 10 bases, there was a span of 17 bases. The CDR3 totals 11 residues. CDR3 in amino acids: CAVQGCSDYTF. As DNA, the CDR3 is TGTGCCGTCCAGGGGTGTTCGGACTACACCTTC.

V gene TRBV7-6 combines with J gene TRBJ1-5, with 7 positions matching TRBD1. This CDR3 has 17 amino acids. The J segment lost 5 bases and the V segment lost 4 bases, leaving 14 bases of the junction unmatched. CDR1 is SGHVS and CDR2 is FNYEAQ in the germline V gene. Here the CDR3 reads CASSSEGEGASDQPQHF. CDR3 DNA sequence: TGTGCCAGCAGCTCCGAGGGAGAGGGGGCGTCTGATCAGCCCCAGCATTTT.

As for this clonotype: The junction departs from germline at one end; a sequencing error may be responsible. The J gene is TRBJ2-7, the V gene TRBV11-2; D is unclear. This CDR3 spans 14 amino acids. In germline, CDR1 is SGHAT, CDR2 FQNNGV. CDR3 region: CASSLDPGFYGQYF. The CDR3 DNA reads as TGTGCCAGCAGCTTAGATCCGGGCTTCTACGGGCAGTACTTC.

The rearrangement links TRBV14 to TRBJ2-6; D is perhaps TRBD2 (5 bases). V dropped 1 base and J dropped 0 bases, with 7 bases sitting between them. This CDR3 has 16 amino acids. Germline V gives CDR1 SGHDN, CDR2 FVKESK. The CDR3 loop reads CASSQGESSGANVLTF. The CDR3 nucleotides are TGTGCCAGCAGCCAAGGGGAGAGCTCTGGGGCCAACGTCCTGACTTTC. The complete variable domain, with remaining parts taken from reference TRBV14 and TRBJ2-6, reads EAGVTQFPSHSVIEKGQTVTLRCDPISGHDNLYWYRRVMGKEIKFLLHFVKESKQDESGMPNNRFLAERTGGTYSTLKVQPAELEDSGVYFCASSQGESSGANVLTFGAGSRLTVL.

The rearrangement joins TRBV11-2 to TRBJ2-4; the D gene could be TRBD1 or TRBD2 (5 bases each). The last part of the DNA fits TRBJ2-7 better; the J call may be wrong. CDR1 is SGHAT and CDR2 is FQNNGV in the germline V gene. This CDR3 has 14 amino acids. The CDR3 reads CASSLMGVSHEQYF. CDR3 in DNA: TGTGCCAGCAGCTTAATGGGGGTATCTCACGAGCAGTACTTC.

V usage is TRBV6-1 and J usage is TRBJ2-7, with TRBD1 identical over 7 bases. Germline V gene data show CDR1 as MNHNS and CDR2 as SASEGT. V trimming: 1 base; J trimming: 3 bases; junction bases outside the gene matches: 6. CDR3 length: 15 residues. The CDR3 DNA is TGTGCCAGCAGTGAAGGGCCGGGACAGTACTACGAGCAGTACTTC. Amino acid sequence: CASSEGPGQYYEQYF.

The gene calls are TRBV9 and TRBJ1-2; 9 bases match TRBD1. Germline V gene data show CDR1 as SGDLS and CDR2 as YYNGEE. The CDR3 has 16 residues. V lost 0 bases and J lost 4; bases outside the gene matches: 7. The CDR3 nucleotides read TGTGCCAGCAGCGTAGGCGGGACAGGGAATTCCTATGGCTACACCTTC. Residues: CASSVGGTGNSYGYTF.

The V gene is TRBV24-1, the J gene TRBJ2-5; tentatively, D is TRBD1 or TRBD2 (6 bases each). The V gene's germline CDR1 is KGHDR and CDR2 SFDVKD. V was pared by 2 bases and J by 1 base, with 7 bases between. This CDR3 has 14 amino acids. The CDR3 DNA reads TGTGCCACCAGTGATTCGGGGGCCCAAGAGACCCAGTACTTC. Translated: CATSDSGAQETQYF.

The DNA of the CDR3 is TGTGCCAGCACCACGGGGGGGACGGTGAACACCGGGGAGCTGTTTTTT. It specifies CASTTGGTVNTGELFF. This chain connects TRBV6-6 to TRBJ2-2; 8 nucleotides agree with TRBD2. Germline CDR1 MNHNY, CDR2 SVGAGI (reference sequence). This CDR3 spans 16 amino acids. Trimming cost V 7 bases and J 1 base; bases outside gene matches: 8.

V gene TRBV7-9 combines with J gene TRBJ2-1; D remains unclear. Germline CDR1 reads SEHNR; CDR2 reads FQNEAQ (reference sequence). This CDR3 is built from 14 residues. The V end lost 11 bases, the J end lost 7 bases, and 21 bases lay between the germline ends. CDR3 in amino acids: CASSGDPRRNEQFF. CDR3 in DNA: TGTGCCTCCTCGGGTGACCCCAGAAGGAATGAGCAGTTCTTC.

This chain connects TRBV7-8 to TRBJ2-1, with 8 bases that match TRBD1. The trim removed 5 bases at V and 5 bases at J, leaving 8 bases unmatched. The germline CDR1 and CDR2 sequences are SGHVS and FQNEAQ. This CDR3 has 15 residues. The CDR3 nucleotides read TGTGCCAGCAGCCCCCGACAGGGGTCCCACAATGAGCAGTTCTTC. It specifies CASSPRQGSHNEQFF.

Turning to this clonotype: At one boundary the junction diverges from the germline segment, which might be a read error. The V call is TRBV29-1, the J call TRBJ1-4; unclear D gene. Per germline, CDR1 SQVTM and CDR2 ANQGSEA. The CDR3 spans 13 residues. In nucleotides, the CDR3 is TGCAGCGCGAGGACGCCCGGCGGTGAAAAACGGTTTTTT. It is translated as CSARTPGGEKRFF.

The chain employs TRBV10-3 and TRBJ1-6, with 7 bases aligning to TRBD1. With 2 bases clipped from V and 7 bases from J, the junction kept 8 bases outside the gene matches. Germline loops: CDR1 ENHRY, CDR2 SYGVKD. The CDR3 totals 16 residues. DNA of the CDR3: TGTGCCATCAGTGAGAGCCGGACAGGAGAGAATTCACCCCTCCACTTT. As protein: CAISESRTGENSPLHF.

The DNA of the CDR3 is TGTGCCATCAGTGATGGATGGTTTAGAGGGCTCTACGAGCAGTACTTC. This sequence encodes CAISDGWFRGLYEQYF. The V and J genes are TRBV10-3 and TRBJ2-7; tentatively, D is TRBD2 (5 bases). This CDR3 has 16 amino acids. V gave up 3 bases and J gave up 3 bases, with 18 bases separating them. From germline, CDR1 is ENHRY and CDR2 SYGVKD.

The chain links TRBV7-8 to TRBJ2-7; 7 bases match TRBD2. The CDR3 runs 14 residues. Losses at the gene ends were 5 bases for V and 2 bases for J; bases not matched to a gene: 6. Germline V gene lookup returns CDR1 SGHVS and CDR2 FQNEAQ. The CDR3 here is CASSHILAPYEQYF. As DNA, the CDR3 is TGTGCCAGCAGCCACATACTAGCGCCCTACGAGCAGTACTTC.

V gene TRBV20-1 combines with J gene TRBJ2-6; weak D call: TRBD1 (5 bases). With 6 bases removed from V and 4 bases from J, the gap between germline ends came to 13 bases. The germline CDR1 and CDR2 sequences are DFQATT and SNEGSKA (reference sequence). This CDR3 spans 14 amino acids. DNA of the CDR3: TGCAGTGCCCATACAGGAAGGGGGGCCAACGTCCTGACTTTC. Translation gives CSAHTGRGANVLTF.

The chain employs TRBV9 and TRBJ2-5, with 9 bases matching TRBD2. J lost 9 bases, V lost 3 bases, and 12 bases had no gene match. The CDR3 sequence is 15 residues long. The germline V gene encodes CDR1 SGDLS and CDR2 YYNGEE. The CDR3 is CASSDGTSPTGAQYF. The CDR3 DNA reads as TGTGCCAGCAGCGACGGGACTAGCCCAACCGGGGCCCAGTACTTC.

This clonotype appeared a few times. The chain links TRBV6-1 to TRBJ1-5, with D perhaps TRBD1 (6 bases). CDR3 length equals 15 residues. V was pared by 6 bases and J by 7 bases, with 19 bases between. From germline, CDR1 is MNHNS and CDR2 SASEGT. CDR3 in amino acids: CASRNTGWGVQPQHF. The CDR3 bases are TGTGCCAGCAGGAACACAGGGTGGGGAGTCCAGCCCCAGCATTTT.

The CDR3 protein is CSAEFPNTEAFF. The CDR3 DNA is TGCAGTGCCGAGTTCCCGAACACTGAAGCTTTCTTT. V and J are TRBV20-1 and TRBJ1-1; D ambiguous. Germline V gives CDR1 DFQATT, CDR2 SNEGSKA (reference sequence). The CDR3 has 12 residues. V was cut by 6 bases and J by 1 base, with 9 bases left in between.

This clonotype was detected only a few times. The chain is built from TRBV20-1 and TRBJ2-5; D not resolved. From germline, CDR1 is DFQATT and CDR2 SNEGSKA (reference sequence). Trimming left V 0 bases short and J 5 bases short, with 25 bases between. This CDR3 is 18 amino acids long. The CDR3 here is CSARDLATPGMLWETQYF. DNA of the CDR3: TGCAGTGCTAGAGATTTGGCGACTCCTGGGATGTTGTGGGAGACCCAGTACTTC.

Only a few counts were recorded for this clonotype. The chain carries TRBV29-1 and TRBJ2-5; 11 bases fit TRBD2. Germline trimming cut 0 bases from V and 2 bases from J; bases unmatched to any gene: 5. The CDR3 covers 16 residues. Germline-derived CDR1 and CDR2 are SQVTM and ANQGSEA. The CDR3 bases are TGCAGCGTTGAAGATTATAGCGGGAGGGCACAAGAGACCCAGTACTTC. Translation: CSVEDYSGRAQETQYF. Together with reference TRBV29-1 and TRBJ2-5, the CDR3 gives the full variable domain: SAVISQKPSRDICQRGTSLTIQCQVDSQVTMMFWYRQQPGQSLTLIATANQGSEATYESGFVIDKFPISRPNLTFSTLTVSNMSPEDSSIYLCSVEDYSGRAQETQYFGPGTRLLVL.

The chain recombines TRBV7-9 with TRBJ1-1; no clear D. Looked up from germline, CDR1 is SEHNR and CDR2 is FQNEAQ (reference sequence). V lost 1 base and J lost 4, with 13 bases in between. This CDR3 is 15 amino acids long. The CDR3 region has the DNA TGTGCCAGCAGCTTAGTGGGGATTGGGGTCACTGAAGCTTTCTTT. It yields the protein CASSLVGIGVTEAFF.

The genes are TRBV7-2 and TRBJ2-5, with 11 bases matching TRBD1. Trimming cost V 5 bases and J 6 bases; bases outside gene matches: 14. CDR1 SGHTA and CDR2 FQGNSA come from the germline V gene. CDR3 length: 17 amino acids. The CDR3 sequence: CASSEAFRTGGGKTQYF. The CDR3 DNA is TGTGCCAGCAGCGAAGCGTTTAGGACAGGGGGCGGAAAGACCCAGTACTTC.

The chain employs TRBV6-1 and TRBJ1-2, with TRBD1 matching over 7 bases. The V segment lost 6 bases and the J segment 0 bases; nucleotides outside the gene matches: 13. Germline V CDR1 and CDR2: MNHNS, SASEGT. The CDR3 runs 17 residues. CDR3 nucleotide sequence: TGTGCCAGCAGCCCGGGACAGCTATTTTTAGCTAACTATGGCTACACCTTC. This translates into CASSPGQLFLANYGYTF.

This rearrangement joins TRBV3-1 to TRBJ1-2; D uncertain. The CDR3 contains 14 residues. Germline V gene sequence: CDR1 LGHDT, CDR2 YNNKEL (reference sequence). V gave up 3 bases and J gave up 10 bases, with 18 bases separating them. The chain's CDR3 is CASSHDVGLSSYTF. The CDR3 coding sequence is TGTGCCAGCAGCCATGACGTTGGCTTGTCCTCCTACACCTTC.

The chain uses TRBV12-3 or TRBV12-4 and TRBJ1-1; 9 bases map to TRBD1. The CDR3 length is 14 residues. V dropped 9 bases and J dropped 1; count of bases not matched to a gene: 6. CDR3 coding DNA: TGTGCCAGTAAGCTGACAGGGGGGAACACTGAAGCTTTCTTT. It yields the protein CASKLTGGNTEAFF.

This clonotype has more than one count but fewer than ten. The chain employs TRBV6-5 and TRBJ2-1; no reliable D call. CDR1 is MNHEY, CDR2 SVGAGI, per germline. The V and J ends lost 0 bases and 6 bases respectively, with 9 bases between them. The CDR3 length is 14 residues. CDR3 loop: CASSYSFRSNEQFF. CDR3 bases: TGTGCCAGCAGTTACTCTTTTAGAAGCAATGAGCAGTTCTTC.

This clonotype was seen more than once but under ten times. This rearrangement joins TRBV29-1 to TRBJ1-2; D gene uncertain. The CDR3 is made up of 12 amino acids. V was cut by 4 bases and J by 4 bases, with 10 bases left in between. Germline loops: CDR1 SQVTM, CDR2 ANQGSEA. The CDR3 reads CSVVEGTYGYTF. Here the CDR3 DNA reads TGCAGCGTTGTGGAGGGAACCTATGGCTACACCTTC.

The genes are TRBV4-1 and TRBJ1-4; D is uncertain. The ends were cut back, 0 bases at V and 4 bases at J, with 12 bases in the middle. Germline V gives CDR1 MGHRA, CDR2 YSYEKL. The CDR3 sequence is 16 residues long. The CDR3 protein is CASSQDGPGLNEKLFF. CDR3 DNA: TGCGCCAGCAGCCAAGATGGGCCCGGACTTAATGAAAAACTGTTTTTT.